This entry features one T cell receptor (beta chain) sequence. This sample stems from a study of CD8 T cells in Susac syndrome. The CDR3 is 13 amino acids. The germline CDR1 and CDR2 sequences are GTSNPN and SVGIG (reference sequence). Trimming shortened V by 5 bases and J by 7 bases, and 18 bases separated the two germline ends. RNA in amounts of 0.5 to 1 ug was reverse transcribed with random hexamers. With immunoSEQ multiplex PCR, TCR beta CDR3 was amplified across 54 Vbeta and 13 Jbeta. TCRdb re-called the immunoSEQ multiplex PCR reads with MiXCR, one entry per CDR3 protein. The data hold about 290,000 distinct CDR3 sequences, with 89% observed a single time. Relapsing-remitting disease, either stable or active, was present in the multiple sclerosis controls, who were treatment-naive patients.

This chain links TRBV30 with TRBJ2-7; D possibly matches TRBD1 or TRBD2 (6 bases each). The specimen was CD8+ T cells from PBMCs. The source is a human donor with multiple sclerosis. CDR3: CAWSRGPTLEQYF. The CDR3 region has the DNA TGTGCCTGGTCTCGGGGGCCCACCCTGGAGCAGTACTTC.